What follows describes a single T cell receptor beta chain. The sample holds many counts of this clonotype. Its antigen is unknown. No much larger clonotype is one base removed from it; base qualities were not supplied. The listed sequencing device is Illumina HiSeq 1500. TCRdb reanalyzed the raw reads on its own, using fastp at Q25 for trimming and MiXCR for clone calling, and kept in-frame beta chains. When rows share a CDR3 protein, they turn into one entry using the most common DNA and genes. The sample data list about 260,000 distinct CDR3 sequences, and over 8% of these were observed just once. The ten largest clonotypes hold about 15% of the sample. This entry is derived from a study of T cell repertoires in cytomegalovirus infection (dated by TCRdb to between 2018 and 2021). Regarding the complete study: The HLA type of each donor mattered for the analysis, because public TCR beta signatures pointed to carriage of CMV infection along with the matching HLA type. What the authors observed across the whole study: Carriers of CMV infection plus the relevant HLA type were discriminated by the cumulative frequency of public TCR beta family members in the study cohort and in an independent roughly 350-donor cohort. The ex vivo response was dominated by HLA-C-restricted CMV-specific TCR beta clonotypes, which also provided the single most frequent clonotype in two of eight donors.

Based on the germline V gene, the CDR1 and CDR2 sequences are MDHEN and SYDVKM. The CDR3 runs 15 amino acids, cysteine and phenylalanine included. This entry keeps only the CDR3 DNA: 45 bases, framed from base 1. At the junction V is shortened by 3 bases and J by 1 base, with 10 bases in between. The clonotype was recovered from a human donor in good health (CMV status not recorded). Some clones in this sample may be carry-over from other donors' samples. Sequenced input: PBMCs. The chain uses TRBV28 and TRBJ1-3, with TRBD1 tentatively as D gene (5 bases match). The CDR3 region reads CASSFRAGSGNTIYF. The DNA is TGTGCCAGCAGTTTTCGAGCAGGGTCTGGAAACACCATATATTTT.